The 2 T cell receptor beta chains reported below all come from one sample, sequenced in a study of cytomegalovirus exposure and HLA in healthy donors. PCR involved 60 Vbeta and 13 Jbeta primers. The table came from immunoSEQ multiplex PCR; TCRdb's copy has only in-frame clones and leaves some out. The sample totals about 160,000 clones. Source material: PBMCs. These receptors all stem from a woman aged 60-75 years in good health and CMV-seronegative.

V is TRBV7-9 and J is TRBJ1-5, with D possibly being TRBD1 (5 bases). The CDR3 contains 15 residues. Germline assignment: CDR1 SEHNR and CDR2 FQNEAQ (reference sequence). V lost 5 bases to trimming and J lost 2 bases, with 13 bases between them. The CDR3, as DNA: TGTGCCAGCAGCCCAGGGAAGTCGGGCAATCAGCCCCAGCATTTT. It yields the protein CASSPGKSGNQPQHF.

The chain uses TRBV2 and TRBJ2-2, with D possibly being TRBD2 (7 bases). This CDR3 has 16 amino acids. The ends were cut back, 5 bases at V and 4 bases at J, with 17 bases in the middle. Germline values: CDR1 SNHLY, CDR2 FYNNEI. In DNA form, the CDR3 reads TGTGCCAGCAGTCCTTTGGGGGGGCGAAGCACCGGGGAGCTGTTTTTT. Translation: CASSPLGGRSTGELFF.